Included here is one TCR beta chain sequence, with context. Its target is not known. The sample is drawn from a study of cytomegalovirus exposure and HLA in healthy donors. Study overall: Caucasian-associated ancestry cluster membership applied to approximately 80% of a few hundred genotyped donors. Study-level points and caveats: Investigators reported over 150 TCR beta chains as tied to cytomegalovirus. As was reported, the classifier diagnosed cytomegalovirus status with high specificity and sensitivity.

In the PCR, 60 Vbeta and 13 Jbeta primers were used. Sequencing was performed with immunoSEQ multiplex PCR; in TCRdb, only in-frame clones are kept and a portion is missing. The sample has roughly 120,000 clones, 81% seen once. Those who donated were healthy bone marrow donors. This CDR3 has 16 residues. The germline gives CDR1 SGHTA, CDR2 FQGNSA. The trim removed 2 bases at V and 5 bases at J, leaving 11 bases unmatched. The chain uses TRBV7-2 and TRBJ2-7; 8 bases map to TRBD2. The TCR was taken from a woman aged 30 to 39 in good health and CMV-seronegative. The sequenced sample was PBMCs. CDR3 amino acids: CASSLTPAGVRDEQYF. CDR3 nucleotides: TGTGCCAGCAGCTTAACCCCAGCGGGAGTAAGGGACGAGCAGTACTTC.